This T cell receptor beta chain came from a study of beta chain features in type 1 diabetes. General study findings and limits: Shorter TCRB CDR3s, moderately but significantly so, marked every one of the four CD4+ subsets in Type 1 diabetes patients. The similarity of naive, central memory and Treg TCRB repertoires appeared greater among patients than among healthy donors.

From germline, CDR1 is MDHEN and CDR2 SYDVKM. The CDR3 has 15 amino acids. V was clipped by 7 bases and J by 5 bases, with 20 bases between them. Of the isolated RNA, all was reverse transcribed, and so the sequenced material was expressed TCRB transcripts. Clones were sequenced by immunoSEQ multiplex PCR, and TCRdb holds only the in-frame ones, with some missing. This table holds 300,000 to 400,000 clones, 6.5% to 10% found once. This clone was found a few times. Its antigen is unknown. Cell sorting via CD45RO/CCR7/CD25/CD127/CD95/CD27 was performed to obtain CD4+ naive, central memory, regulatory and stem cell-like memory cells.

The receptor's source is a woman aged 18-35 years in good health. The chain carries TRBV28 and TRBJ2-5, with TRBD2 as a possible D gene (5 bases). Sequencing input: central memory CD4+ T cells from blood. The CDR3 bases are TGTGCCAGCACCCCCCTCCGGACCTCGGGGGAGACCCAGTACTTC. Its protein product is CASTPLRTSGETQYF.